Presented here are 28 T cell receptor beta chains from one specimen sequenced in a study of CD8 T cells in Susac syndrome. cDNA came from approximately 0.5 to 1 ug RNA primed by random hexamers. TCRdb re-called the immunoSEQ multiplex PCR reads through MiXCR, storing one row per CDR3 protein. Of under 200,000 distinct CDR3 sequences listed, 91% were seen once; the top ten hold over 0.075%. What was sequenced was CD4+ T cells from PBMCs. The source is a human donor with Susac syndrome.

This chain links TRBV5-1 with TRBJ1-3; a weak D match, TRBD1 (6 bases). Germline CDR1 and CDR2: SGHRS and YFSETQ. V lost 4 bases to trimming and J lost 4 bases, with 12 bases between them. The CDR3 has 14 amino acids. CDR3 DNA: TGCGCCAGCAGCGAGGGGACACTAGGAAACACCATATATTTT. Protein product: CASSEGTLGNTIYF.

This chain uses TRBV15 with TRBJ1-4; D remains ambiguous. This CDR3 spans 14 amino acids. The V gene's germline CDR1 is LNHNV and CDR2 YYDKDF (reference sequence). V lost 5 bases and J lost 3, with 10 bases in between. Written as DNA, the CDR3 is TGTGCCACCAGCTGGACGGTCCCTAATGAAAAACTGTTTTTT. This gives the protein CATSWTVPNEKLFF.

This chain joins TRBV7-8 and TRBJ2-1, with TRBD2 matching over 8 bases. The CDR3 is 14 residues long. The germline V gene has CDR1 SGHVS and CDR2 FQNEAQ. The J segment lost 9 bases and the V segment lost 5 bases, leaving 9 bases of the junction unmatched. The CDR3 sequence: CASSLQREIGEQFF. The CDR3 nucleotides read TGTGCCAGCAGCCTTCAGCGGGAGATTGGTGAGCAGTTCTTC.

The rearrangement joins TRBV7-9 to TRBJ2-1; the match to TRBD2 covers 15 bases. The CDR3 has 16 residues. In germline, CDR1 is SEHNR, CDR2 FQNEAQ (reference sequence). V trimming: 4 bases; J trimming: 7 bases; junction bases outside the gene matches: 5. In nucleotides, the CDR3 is TGTGCCAGCAGCTCCGGGACTAGCGGGAGGAGGAATGAGCAGTTCTTC. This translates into CASSSGTSGRRNEQFF.

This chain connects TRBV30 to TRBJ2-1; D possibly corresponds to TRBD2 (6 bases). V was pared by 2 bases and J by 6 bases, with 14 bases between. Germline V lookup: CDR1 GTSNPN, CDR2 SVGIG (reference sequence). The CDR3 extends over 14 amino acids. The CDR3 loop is CAWSWGGEGNEQFF. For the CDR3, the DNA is TGTGCCTGGAGTTGGGGCGGGGAAGGCAATGAGCAGTTCTTC.

The CDR3, as DNA: TGCAGTGCTTCCGGGACAGGGGGCGCCGGGAGGTATGGCTACACCTTC. The encoded protein is CSASGTGGAGRYGYTF. The chain couples TRBV20-1 to TRBJ1-2; 12 bases are a match to TRBD1. Germline-derived CDR1 and CDR2 are DFQATT and SNEGSKA (reference sequence). J was trimmed by 5 bases and V by 5 bases; bases with no gene match: 12. This CDR3 has 16 residues.

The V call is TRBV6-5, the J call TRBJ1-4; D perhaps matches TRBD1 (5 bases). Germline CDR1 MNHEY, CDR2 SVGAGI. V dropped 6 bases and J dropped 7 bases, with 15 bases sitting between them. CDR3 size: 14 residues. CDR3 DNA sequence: TGTGCCAGCAGGACCGGGGGGGATGGTGAAAAACTGTTTTTT. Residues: CASRTGGDGEKLFF.

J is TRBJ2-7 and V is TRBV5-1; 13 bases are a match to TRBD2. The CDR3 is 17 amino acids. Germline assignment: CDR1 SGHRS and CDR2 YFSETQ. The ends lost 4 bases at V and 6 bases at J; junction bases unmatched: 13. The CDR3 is CASSPELAGGPPGEQYF. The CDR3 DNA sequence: TGCGCCAGCAGCCCGGAACTAGCGGGAGGGCCGCCGGGCGAGCAGTACTTC.

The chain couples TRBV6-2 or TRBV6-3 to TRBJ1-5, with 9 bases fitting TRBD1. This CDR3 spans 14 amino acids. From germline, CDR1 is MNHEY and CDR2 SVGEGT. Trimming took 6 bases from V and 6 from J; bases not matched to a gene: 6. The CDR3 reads CASRAGQGFQPQHF. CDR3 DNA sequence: TGTGCCAGCAGGGCGGGACAGGGTTTTCAGCCCCAGCATTTT.

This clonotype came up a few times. The CDR3 DNA sequence: TGTGCCAGCAGCTTCGCGACAGCGGACGGCTACACCTTC. Protein sequence: CASSFATADGYTF. The gene calls are TRBV5-4 and TRBJ1-2; TRBD1 is a possible D gene (5 bases). The germline V gene encodes CDR1 SGHNT and CDR2 YYREEE (reference sequence). The CDR3 runs to 13 residues. Trimming left V 2 bases short and J 8 bases short, with 13 bases between.

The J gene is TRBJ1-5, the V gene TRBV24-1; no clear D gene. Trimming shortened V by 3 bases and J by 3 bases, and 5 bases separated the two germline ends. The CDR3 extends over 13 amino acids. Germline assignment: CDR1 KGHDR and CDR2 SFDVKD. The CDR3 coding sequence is TGTGCCACCAGTGATAGACACAATCAGCCCCAGCATTTT. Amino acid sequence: CATSDRHNQPQHF.

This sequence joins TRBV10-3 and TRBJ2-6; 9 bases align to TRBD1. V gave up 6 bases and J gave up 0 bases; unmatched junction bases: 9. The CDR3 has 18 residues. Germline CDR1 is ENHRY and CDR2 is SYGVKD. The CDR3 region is CAIRAGTGIPSGANVLTF. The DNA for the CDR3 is TGTGCCATCAGGGCCGGGACAGGGATTCCCTCTGGGGCCAACGTCCTGACTTTC.

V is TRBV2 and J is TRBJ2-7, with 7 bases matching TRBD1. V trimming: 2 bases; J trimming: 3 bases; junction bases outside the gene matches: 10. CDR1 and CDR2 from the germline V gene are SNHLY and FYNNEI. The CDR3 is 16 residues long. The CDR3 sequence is CASSERSTGVGYEQYF. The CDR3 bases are TGTGCCAGCAGTGAACGTTCCACAGGGGTTGGCTACGAGCAGTACTTC.

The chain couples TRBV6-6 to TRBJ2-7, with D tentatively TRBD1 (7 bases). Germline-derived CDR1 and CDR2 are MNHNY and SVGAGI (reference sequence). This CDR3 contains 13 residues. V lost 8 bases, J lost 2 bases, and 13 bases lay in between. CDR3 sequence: CASAGQRPYEQYF. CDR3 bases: TGTGCCAGCGCGGGACAGCGGCCCTACGAGCAGTACTTC.

The CDR3 here is CSAPRLRGDHRGDTQYF. CDR3 DNA sequence: TGCAGTGCCCCTCGGCTTCGGGGGGACCACCGTGGGGATACGCAGTATTTT. J is TRBJ2-3 and V is TRBV20-1; 7 bases fit TRBD2. Germline CDR1 and CDR2: DFQATT and SNEGSKA (reference sequence). V was pared by 6 bases and J by 6 bases, with 21 bases of the junction left unmatched. This CDR3 is 17 amino acids long.

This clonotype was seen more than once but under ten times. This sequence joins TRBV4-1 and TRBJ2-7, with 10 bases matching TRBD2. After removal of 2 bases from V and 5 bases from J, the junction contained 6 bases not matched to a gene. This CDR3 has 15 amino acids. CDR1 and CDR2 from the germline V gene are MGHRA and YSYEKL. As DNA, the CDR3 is TGCGCCAGCAGCCAACACGGACTAGCGGTAAACGAGCAGTACTTC. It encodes CASSQHGLAVNEQYF.

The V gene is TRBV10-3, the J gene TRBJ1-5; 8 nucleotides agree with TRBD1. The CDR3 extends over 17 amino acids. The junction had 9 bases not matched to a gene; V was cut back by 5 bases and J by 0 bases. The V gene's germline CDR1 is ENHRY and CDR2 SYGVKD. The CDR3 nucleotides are TGTGCCATCAGTCCCGGGACAGGTTCTTATAGCAATCAGCCCCAGCATTTT. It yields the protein CAISPGTGSYSNQPQHF.

CDR3 nucleotide sequence: TGTGCCAGCCTACAGGCCCCGTCCTACGAGCAGTACTTC. The encoded protein is CASLQAPSYEQYF. This rearrangement joins TRBV6-1 to TRBJ2-7; a possible D gene is TRBD1 (5 bases). Germline V gives CDR1 MNHNS, CDR2 SASEGT. This CDR3 comprises 13 residues. V was cut by 8 bases and J by 1 base, with 12 bases left in between.

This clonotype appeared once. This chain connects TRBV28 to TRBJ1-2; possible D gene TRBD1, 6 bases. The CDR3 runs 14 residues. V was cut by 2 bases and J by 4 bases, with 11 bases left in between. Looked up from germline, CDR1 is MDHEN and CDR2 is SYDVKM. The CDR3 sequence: CASSLDETGYGYTF. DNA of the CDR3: TGTGCCAGCAGTTTAGATGAGACAGGCTATGGCTACACCTTC.

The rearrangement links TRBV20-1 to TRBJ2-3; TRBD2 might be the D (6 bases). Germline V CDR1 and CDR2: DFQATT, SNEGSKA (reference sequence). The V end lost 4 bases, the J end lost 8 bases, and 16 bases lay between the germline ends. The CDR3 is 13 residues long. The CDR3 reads CSAIAEPPATQYF. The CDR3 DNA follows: TGCAGTGCTATAGCGGAACCCCCGGCTACGCAGTATTTT.

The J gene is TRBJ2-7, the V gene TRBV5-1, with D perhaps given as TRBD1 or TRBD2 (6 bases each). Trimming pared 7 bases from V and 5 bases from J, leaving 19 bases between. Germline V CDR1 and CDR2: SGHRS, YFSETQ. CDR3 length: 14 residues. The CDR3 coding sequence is TGCGCCAGCTCTCCGGGGGCTATGTTCGACGAGCAGTACTTC. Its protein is CASSPGAMFDEQYF.

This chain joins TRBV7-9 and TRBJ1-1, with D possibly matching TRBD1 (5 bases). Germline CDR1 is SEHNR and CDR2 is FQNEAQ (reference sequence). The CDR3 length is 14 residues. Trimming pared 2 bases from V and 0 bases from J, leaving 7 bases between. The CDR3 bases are TGTGCCAGCAGCTTAATGGGGGTGAACACTGAAGCTTTCTTT. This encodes CASSLMGVNTEAFF.

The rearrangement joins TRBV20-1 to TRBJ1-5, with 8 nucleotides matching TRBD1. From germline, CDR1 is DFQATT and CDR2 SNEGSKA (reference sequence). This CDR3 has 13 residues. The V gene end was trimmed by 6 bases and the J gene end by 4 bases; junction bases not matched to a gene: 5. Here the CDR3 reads CSAADRANQPQHF. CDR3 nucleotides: TGCAGTGCGGCGGACAGGGCTAATCAGCCCCAGCATTTT.

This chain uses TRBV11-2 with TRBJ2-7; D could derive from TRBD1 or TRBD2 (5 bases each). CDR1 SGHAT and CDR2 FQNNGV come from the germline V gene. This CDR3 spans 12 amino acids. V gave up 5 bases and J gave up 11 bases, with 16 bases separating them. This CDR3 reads CASSEDALGEYF. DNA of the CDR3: TGTGCCAGCAGCGAAGACGCCCTGGGGGAGTACTTC.

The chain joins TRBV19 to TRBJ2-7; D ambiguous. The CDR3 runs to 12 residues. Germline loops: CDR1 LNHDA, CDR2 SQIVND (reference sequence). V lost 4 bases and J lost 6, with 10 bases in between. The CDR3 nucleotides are TGTGCCAGTAGTAACTTAGTTTCCGAGCAGTACTTC. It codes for CASSNLVSEQYF.

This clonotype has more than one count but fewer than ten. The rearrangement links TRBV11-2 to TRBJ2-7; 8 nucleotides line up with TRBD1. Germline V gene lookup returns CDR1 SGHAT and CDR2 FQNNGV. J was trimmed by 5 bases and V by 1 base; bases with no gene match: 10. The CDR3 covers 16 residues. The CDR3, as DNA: TGTGCCAGCAGCTTAGTGTTAGGACAGGGTAGGGACGAGCAGTACTTC. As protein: CASSLVLGQGRDEQYF.

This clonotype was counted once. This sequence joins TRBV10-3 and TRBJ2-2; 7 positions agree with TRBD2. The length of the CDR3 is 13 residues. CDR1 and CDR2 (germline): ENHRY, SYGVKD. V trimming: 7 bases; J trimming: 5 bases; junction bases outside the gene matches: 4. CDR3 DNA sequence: TGTGCCATCACCCAAGCGGGAACCGGGGAGCTGTTTTTT. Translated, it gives CAITQAGTGELFF.

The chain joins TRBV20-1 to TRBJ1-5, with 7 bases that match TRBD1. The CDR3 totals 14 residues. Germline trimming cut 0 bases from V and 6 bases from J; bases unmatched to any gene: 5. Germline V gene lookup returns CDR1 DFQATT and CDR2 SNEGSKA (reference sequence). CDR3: CSARDLRGGQPQHF. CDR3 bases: TGCAGTGCTAGAGATCTCAGGGGGGGTCAGCCCCAGCATTTT.